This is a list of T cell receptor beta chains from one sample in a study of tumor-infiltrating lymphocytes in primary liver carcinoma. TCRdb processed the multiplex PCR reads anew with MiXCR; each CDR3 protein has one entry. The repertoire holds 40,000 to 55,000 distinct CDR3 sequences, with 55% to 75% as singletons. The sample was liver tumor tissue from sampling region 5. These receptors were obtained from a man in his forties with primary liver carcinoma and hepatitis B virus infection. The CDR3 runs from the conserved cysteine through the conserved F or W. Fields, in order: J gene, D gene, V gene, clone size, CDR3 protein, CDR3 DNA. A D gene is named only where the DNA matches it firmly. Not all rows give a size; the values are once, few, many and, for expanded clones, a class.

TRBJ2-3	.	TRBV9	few	CASSVEFEGPSTDTQYF	TGTGCCAGCAGCGTAGAATTTGAGGGACCTAGCACAGATACGCAGTATTTT
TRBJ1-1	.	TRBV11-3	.	CASSTGLNTEAFF	TGTGCCAGCAGCACAGGTTTGAACACTGAAGCTTTCTTT
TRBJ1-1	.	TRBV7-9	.	CASRLGAGAFF	TGTGCTAGCAGGTTAGGGGCCGGAGCTTTCTTT
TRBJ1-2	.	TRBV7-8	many	CASSLEYGEGALNGYTF	TGTGCCAGCAGCTTAGAGTATGGAGAGGGAGCGCTCAATGGCTACACCTTC
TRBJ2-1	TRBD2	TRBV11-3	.	CASSLDLYVGGLDYNEQFF	TGTGCCAGCAGCTTAGATCTCTATGTGGGAGGGCTGGACTACAATGAACAGTTCTTC
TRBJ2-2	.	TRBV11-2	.	CASSGWSAGELFF	TGTGCCAGCAGCGGGTGGTCAGCCGGGGAGCTGTTTTTT
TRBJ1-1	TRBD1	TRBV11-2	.	CDSSSGGTGNAFF	TGTGATAGCAGCAGTGGCGGGACAGGGAATGCTTTCTTT
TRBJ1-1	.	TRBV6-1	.	CAGIGRDTDFGYGEAFF	TGTGCCGGCATTGGCCGGGACACTGACTTCGGATATGGTGAAGCTTTCTTT
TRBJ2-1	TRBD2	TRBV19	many	CASSPRGTSGYNEQFF	TGTGCCAGTAGTCCCCGAGGGACTAGCGGCTACAATGAGCAGTTCTTC
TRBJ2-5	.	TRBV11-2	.	CAGRSRDPAHQEAQYF	TGTGCCGGCAGATCCCGGGACCCGGCCCACCAAGAGGCCCAGTATTTC
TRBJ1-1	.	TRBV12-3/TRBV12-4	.	CASSLLSIGEAFF	TGTGCCAGTAGTTTATTAAGCATAGGGGAAGCTTTCTTT
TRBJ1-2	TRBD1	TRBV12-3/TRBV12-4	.	CTSSSPHGQGYYGYTF	TGTACCAGCAGCTCCCCCCACGGACAGGGCTACTATGGCTACACTTTC
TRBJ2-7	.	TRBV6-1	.	CTSSEEQGGPYEQYF	TGTACCAGCAGTGAGGAACAGGGAGGCCCCTACGAGCAGTATTTC
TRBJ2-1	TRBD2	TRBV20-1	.	CSSASGGEGRDEQFF	TGCAGTTCCGCCTCGGGGGGGGAAGGTCGCGATGAGCAGTTCTTC
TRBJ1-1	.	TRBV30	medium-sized	CAWSVHSGTEAFF	TGTGCCTGGAGTGTACACTCTGGGACTGAAGCTTTCTTT
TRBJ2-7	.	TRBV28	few	CAICSPYEQYF	TGTGCCATCTGTTCACCCTACGAGCAGTACTTC
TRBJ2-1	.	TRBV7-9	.	CAGSFAGGPSEQFF	TGTGCCGGCAGCTTTGCTGGAGGGCCAAGTGAGCAGTTCTTC
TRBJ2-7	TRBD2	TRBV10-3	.	CAIKAGGPGEQYF	TGTGCCATCAAGGCGGGAGGGCCCGGTGAGCAGTACTTC
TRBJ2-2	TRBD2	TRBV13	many	CASSILGTSVGELFF	TGTGCCAGCAGCATCCTAGGGACTAGCGTCGGGGAGCTGTTTTTT
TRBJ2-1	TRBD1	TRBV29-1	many	CSAPGDRDRYNEQFF	TGCAGCGCACCTGGGGACAGGGATAGATACAATGAGCAGTTCTTC
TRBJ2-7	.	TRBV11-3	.	CTSSLVPGEQYF	TGTACCAGCAGCTTAGTTCCAGGCGAGCAGTACTTC
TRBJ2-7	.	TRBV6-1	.	CASSVMAHRGDEQHF	TGTGCCAGCAGTGTAATGGCACACCGGGGTGACGAGCAACACTTC
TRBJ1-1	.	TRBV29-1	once	CNVGKGSTEALF	.
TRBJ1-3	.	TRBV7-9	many	CASSSQGEVGNTIYF	TGTGCCAGCAGCTCACAGGGAGAGGTGGGAAACACCATATATTTT
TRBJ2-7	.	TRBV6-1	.	CASNVGSNYEQYF	TGTGCCAGCAATGTGGGCAGCAACTACGAGCAGTACTTC
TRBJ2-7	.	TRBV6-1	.	CASSGRNSAYEQYF	TGTGCCAGTAGTGGACGAAATAGCGCCTACGAGCAGTACTTC
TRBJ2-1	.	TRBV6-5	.	CASITRGVNEQFF	TGTGCCAGCATTACCCGGGGCGTTAATGAGCAGTTCTTC
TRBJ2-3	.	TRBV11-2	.	CASSLQDSTDTRYF	TGTGCCAGCAGCCTTCAGGACAGCACAGATACGCGGTATTTT
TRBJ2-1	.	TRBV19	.	CASSWPDSYNEQFF	TGTGCCAGTAGTTGGCCAGACTCCTACAATGAGCAGTTCTTC
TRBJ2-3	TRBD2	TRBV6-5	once	CASSYGISGGPGTDTQYF	TGTGCCAGCAGTTACGGGATATCGGGAGGCCCCGGGACAGATACGCAGTATTTT
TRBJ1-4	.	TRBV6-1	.	CASSDAENEKLFF	TGTGCCAGTAGTGATGCGGAAAATGAAAAACTGTTTTTT
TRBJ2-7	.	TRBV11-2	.	CPSSLSELASQYF	TGTCCCAGTAGCTTAAGTGAGCTTGCGTCGCAGTACTTC
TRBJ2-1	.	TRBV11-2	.	CASSMDIGLAMGELSF	TGTGCCAGCAGCATGGATATCGGATTAGCCATGGGTGAGCTGTCCTTC
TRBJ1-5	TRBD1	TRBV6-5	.	CASNRTGEAQPQHF	TGTGCCAGCAATAGGACAGGGGAGGCTCAACCCCAGCATTTT
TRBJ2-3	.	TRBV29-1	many	CSVTDSTQDTQYF	TGCAGCGTTACAGACTCTACACAGGATACGCAGTATTTT
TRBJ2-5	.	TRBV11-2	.	CASRLVSGGNRQETQYF	TGTGCCAGCCGCTTAGTCAGTGGGGGCAATAGGCAAGAGACCCAGTACTTC
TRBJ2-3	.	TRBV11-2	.	CVSSHTSGLEDTQYF	TGTGTCAGCAGCCACACTAGTGGCCTCGAGGATACGCAGTATTTT
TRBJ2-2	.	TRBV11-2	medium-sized	CASSLDRGGVRPNTGELFF	TGTGCCAGCAGCTTAGATCGAGGGGGAGTGCGCCCGAACACCGGGGAGCTGTTTTTT
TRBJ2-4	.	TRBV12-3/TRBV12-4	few	CASGSRTEIAKNIRYF	TGTGCCAGCGGGTCCCGGACAGAAATAGCCAAAAACATTCGGTACTTC
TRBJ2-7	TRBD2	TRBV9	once	CASSSGLAAYEQYF	TGTGCCAGCAGCTCGGGACTAGCGGCCTACGAGCAGTACTTC
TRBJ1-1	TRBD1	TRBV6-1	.	CASSGQGLVNTETFF	TGTGCCAGCAGCGGACAGGGCCTGGTGAACACTGAAACATTCTTT
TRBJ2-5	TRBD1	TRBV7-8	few	CASSSGGIRETQYF	TGTGCCAGTAGCTCAGGGGGTATTCGGGAGACCCAGTACTTC
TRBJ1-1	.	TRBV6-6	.	CASSYSDTEAFF	TGTGCCAGCAGTTACTCGGACACTGAAGCTTTCTTT
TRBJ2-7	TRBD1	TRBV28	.	CASSSTGELGNEQYF	TGTGCCAGCAGCTCGACAGGGGAACTCGGGAACGAGCAGTACTTC
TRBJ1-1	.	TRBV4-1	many	CASSQDRGGGLMNTEAFF	TGCGCCAGCAGCCAAGATAGGGGGGGGGGCCTCATGAACACTGAAGCTTTCTTT
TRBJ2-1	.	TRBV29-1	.	CSAELGYEQFF	TGCAGCGCTGAACTGGGGTATGAGCAGTTCTTT
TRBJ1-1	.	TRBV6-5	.	CGSSYTGLENEAFF	TGTGGCAGCAGTTACACAGGGCTGGAAAATGAAGCTTTCTTT
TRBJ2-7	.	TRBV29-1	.	CSLWLNSGEQYF	TGCAGCTTGTGGCTTAATTCAGGAGAGCAGTACTTC
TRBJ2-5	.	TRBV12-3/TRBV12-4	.	CASSLTRDSGIQYF	TGTGCCAGCAGTTTGACCAGGGACTCTGGCATCCAGTATTTC